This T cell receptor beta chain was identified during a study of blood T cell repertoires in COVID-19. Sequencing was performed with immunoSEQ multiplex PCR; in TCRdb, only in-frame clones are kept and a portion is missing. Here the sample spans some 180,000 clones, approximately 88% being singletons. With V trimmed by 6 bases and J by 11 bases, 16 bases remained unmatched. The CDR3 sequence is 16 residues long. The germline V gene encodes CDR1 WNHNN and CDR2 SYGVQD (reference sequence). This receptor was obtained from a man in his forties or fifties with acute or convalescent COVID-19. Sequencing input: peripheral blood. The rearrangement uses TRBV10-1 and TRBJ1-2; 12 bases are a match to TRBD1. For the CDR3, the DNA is TGCGCCAGCAGCGATCCGGGACAGGGGGCCCGGGGCTGGTACACCTTC. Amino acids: CASSDPGQGARGWYTF.